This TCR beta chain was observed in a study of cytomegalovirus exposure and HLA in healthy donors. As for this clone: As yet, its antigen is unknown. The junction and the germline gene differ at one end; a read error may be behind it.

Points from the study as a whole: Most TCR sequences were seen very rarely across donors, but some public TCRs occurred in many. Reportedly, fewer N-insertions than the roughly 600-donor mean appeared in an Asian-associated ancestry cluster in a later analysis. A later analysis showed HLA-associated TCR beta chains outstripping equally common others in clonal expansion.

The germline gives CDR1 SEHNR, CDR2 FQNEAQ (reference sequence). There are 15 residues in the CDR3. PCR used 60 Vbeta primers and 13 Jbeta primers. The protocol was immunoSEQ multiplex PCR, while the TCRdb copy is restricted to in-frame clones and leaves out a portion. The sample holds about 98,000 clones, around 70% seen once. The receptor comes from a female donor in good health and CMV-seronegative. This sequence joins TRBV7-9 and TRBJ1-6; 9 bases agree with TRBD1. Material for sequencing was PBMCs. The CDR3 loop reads CSSSFADRGGSPLHF. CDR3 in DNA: TGTTCCAGCAGCTTTGCGGACAGGGGAGGTTCACCCCTCCACTTT.